This TCR beta chain was captured by sequencing in a study of regulatory T cells in long-lasting Graves disease. Study findings and constraints: Under persistent disease, TRBV28, TRBJ1-2 and TRBJ2-5 were used preferentially.

Time point specified: persistent/refractory GD, antithyroid drugs over 5 years with positive TRAb. PBMC-extracted RNA yielded the TCR library. An endocrinology unit in Xi'an, China, supplied the patients. The V gene end was trimmed by 7 bases and the J gene end by 5 bases; junction bases not matched to a gene: 9. The CDR3 extends over 14 amino acids. Germline lookup yields CDR1 SGHVS and CDR2 FQNEAQ. A note on this clonotype: The antigen is not known.

Investigators prepared the TCR beta libraries by applying iRepertoire HTBI primers and Arm-PCR of CDR3 regions. Using its own MiXCR run on the multiplex PCR reads, TCRdb lists one record per CDR3 protein. This sample carries over 350,000 distinct CDR3 sequences, 20% to 25% of them seen once, and the ten largest clones take roughly 20%. This specimen was peripheral blood mononuclear cells (PBMCs), taken when the disease was refractory, from a patient treated with antithyroid drugs. This sequence was found in a female donor with Graves disease. The gene calls are TRBV7-8 and TRBJ1-1, with 8 bases fitting TRBD1. The CDR3 reads CASTPDRARTEAFF. The DNA of the CDR3 is TGTGCCAGCACCCCGGACAGGGCGAGGACTGAAGCTTTCTTT. Based on the CDR3 plus reference TRBV7-8 and TRBJ1-1, the full variable domain is GAGVSQSPRYKVAKRGQDVALRCDPISGHVSLFWYQQALGQGPEFLTYFQNEAQLDKSGLPSDRFFAERPEGSVSTLKIQRTQQEDSAVYLCASTPDRARTEAFFGQGTRLTVV.